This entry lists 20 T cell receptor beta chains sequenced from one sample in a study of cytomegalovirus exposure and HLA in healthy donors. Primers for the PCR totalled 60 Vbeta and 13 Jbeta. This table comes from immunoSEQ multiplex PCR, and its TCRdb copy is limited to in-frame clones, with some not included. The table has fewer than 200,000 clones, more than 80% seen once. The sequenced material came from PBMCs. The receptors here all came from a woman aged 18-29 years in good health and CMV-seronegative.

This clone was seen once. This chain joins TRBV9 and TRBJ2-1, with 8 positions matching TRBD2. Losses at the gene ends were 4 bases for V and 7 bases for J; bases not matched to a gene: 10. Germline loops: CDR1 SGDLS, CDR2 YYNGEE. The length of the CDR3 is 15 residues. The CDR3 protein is CASSPWNGGRNEQFF. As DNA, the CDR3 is TGTGCCAGCAGCCCGTGGAATGGCGGGAGGAATGAGCAGTTCTTC.

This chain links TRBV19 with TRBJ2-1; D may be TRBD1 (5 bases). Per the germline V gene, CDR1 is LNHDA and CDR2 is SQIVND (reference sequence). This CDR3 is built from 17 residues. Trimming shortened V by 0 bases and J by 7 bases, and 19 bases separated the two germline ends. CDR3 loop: CASSIDTGQGLKNEQFF. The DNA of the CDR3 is TGTGCCAGTAGTATAGATACTGGGCAGGGCTTGAAGAATGAGCAGTTCTTC.

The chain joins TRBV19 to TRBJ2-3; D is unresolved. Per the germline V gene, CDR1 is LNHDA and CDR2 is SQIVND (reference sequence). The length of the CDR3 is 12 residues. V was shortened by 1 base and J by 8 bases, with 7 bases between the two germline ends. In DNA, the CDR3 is TGTGCCAGTAGTATAGGTAGCAGTACGCAGTATTTT. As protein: CASSIGSSTQYF.

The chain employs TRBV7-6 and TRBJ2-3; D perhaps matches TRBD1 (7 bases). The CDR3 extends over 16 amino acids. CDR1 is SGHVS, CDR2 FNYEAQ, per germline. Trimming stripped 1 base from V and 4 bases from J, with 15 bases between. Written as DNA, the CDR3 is TGTGCCAGCAGCTTAGGAGCCCAGGGGGGCGCAGATACGCAGTATTTT. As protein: CASSLGAQGGADTQYF.

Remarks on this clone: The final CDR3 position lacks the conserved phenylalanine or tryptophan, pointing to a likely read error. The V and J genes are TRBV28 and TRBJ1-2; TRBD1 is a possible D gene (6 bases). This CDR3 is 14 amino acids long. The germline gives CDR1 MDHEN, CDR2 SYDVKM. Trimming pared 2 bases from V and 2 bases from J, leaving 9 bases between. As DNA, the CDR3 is TGTGCCAGCAGTTTAGGTGACAGGAACTATGGCTACACCCTC. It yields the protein CASSLGDRNYGYTL.

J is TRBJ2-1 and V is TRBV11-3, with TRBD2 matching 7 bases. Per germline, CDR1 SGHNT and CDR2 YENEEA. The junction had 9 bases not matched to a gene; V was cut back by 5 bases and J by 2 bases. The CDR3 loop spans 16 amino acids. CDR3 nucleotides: TGTGCCAGCAGCGTAGGAGGGGAGGGTCCCTACAATGAGCAGTTCTTC. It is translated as CASSVGGEGPYNEQFF.

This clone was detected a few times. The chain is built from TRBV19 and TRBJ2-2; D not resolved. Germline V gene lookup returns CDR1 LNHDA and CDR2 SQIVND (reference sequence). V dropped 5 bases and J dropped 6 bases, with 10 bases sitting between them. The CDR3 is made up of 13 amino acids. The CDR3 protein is CASSRVSAGELFF. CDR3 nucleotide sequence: TGTGCCAGTAGTCGGGTTTCCGCCGGGGAGCTGTTTTTT.

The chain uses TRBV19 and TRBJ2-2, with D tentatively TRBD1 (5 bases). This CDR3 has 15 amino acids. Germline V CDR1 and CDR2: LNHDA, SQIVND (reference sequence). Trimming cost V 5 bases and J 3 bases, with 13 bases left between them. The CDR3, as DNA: TGTGCCAGTAGTTTAGGCAGGGCGTACACCGGGGAGCTGTTTTTT. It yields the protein CASSLGRAYTGELFF.

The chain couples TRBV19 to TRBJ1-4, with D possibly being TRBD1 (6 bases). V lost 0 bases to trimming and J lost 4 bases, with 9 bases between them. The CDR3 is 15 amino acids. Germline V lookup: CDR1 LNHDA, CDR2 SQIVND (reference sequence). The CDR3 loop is CASSIDRRGNEKLFF. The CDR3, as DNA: TGTGCCAGTAGTATAGACCGCAGGGGTAATGAAAAACTGTTTTTT.

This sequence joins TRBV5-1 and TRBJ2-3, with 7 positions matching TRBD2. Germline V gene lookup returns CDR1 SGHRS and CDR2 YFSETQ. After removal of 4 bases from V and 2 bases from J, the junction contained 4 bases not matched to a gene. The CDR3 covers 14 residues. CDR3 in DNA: TGCGCCAGCAGCCCGCGGGGGTACACAGATACGCAGTATTTT. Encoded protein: CASSPRGYTDTQYF.

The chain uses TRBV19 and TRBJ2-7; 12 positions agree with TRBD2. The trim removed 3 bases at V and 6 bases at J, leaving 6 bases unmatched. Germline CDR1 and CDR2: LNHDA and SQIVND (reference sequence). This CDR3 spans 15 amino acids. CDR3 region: CASSMRLAGVAEQYF. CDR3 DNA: TGTGCCAGTAGTATGCGACTAGCGGGAGTAGCCGAGCAGTACTTC.

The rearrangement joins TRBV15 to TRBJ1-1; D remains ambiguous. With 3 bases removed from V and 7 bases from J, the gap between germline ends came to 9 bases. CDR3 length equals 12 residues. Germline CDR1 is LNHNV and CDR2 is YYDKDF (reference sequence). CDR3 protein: CATSRKEHEAFF. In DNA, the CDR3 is TGTGCCACCAGCAGGAAAGAGCATGAAGCTTTCTTT.

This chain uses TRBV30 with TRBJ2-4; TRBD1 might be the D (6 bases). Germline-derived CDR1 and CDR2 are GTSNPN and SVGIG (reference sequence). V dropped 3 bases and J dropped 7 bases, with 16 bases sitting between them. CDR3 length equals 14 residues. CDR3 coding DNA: TGTGCCTGGAGCCGAGGGGGAGAGAGTAACATTCAGTACTTC. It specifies CAWSRGGESNIQYF.

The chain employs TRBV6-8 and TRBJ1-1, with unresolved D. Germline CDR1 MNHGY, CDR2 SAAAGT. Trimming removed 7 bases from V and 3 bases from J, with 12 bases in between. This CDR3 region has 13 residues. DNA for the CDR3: TGTGCCAGCATCGGGTCCAAGTACACTGAAGCTTTCTTT. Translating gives CASIGSKYTEAFF.

CDR3 in DNA: TGTGCTAGTAATGACAGGGGCTCAGATACGCAGTATTTT. Its translation is CASNDRGSDTQYF. The genes are TRBV12-5 and TRBJ2-3; 8 nucleotides match TRBD1. The CDR3 extends over 13 amino acids. Germline CDR1 reads LGHNT; CDR2 reads FRNRAP. V was clipped by 8 bases and J by 4 bases; unmatched bases: 5.

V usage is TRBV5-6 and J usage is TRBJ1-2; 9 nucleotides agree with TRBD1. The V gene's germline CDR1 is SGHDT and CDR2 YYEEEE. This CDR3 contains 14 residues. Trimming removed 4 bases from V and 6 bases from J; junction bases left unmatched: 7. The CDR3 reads CASSLGQGKDGYTF. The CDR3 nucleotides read TGTGCCAGCAGCCTCGGACAGGGGAAGGATGGCTACACCTTC.

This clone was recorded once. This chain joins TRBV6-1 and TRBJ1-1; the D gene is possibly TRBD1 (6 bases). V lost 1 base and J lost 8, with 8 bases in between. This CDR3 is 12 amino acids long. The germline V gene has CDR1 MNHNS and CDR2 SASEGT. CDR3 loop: CASSEGDIEAFF. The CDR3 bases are TGTGCCAGCAGTGAAGGGGACATCGAAGCTTTCTTT.

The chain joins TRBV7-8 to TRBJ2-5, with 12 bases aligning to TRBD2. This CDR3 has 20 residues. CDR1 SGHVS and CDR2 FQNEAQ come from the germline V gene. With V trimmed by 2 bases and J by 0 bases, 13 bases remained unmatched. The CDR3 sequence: CASSLTALAGGLRYQETQYF. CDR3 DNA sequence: TGTGCCAGCAGCTTAACTGCACTAGCGGGAGGACTACGTTACCAAGAGACCCAGTACTTC.

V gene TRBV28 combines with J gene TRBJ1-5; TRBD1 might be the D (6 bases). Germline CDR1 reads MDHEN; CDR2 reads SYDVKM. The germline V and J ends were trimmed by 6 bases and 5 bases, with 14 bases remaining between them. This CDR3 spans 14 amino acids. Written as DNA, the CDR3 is TGTGCCAGCAGACGTGACAGGTTCGATCAGCCCCAGCATTTT. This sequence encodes CASRRDRFDQPQHF.

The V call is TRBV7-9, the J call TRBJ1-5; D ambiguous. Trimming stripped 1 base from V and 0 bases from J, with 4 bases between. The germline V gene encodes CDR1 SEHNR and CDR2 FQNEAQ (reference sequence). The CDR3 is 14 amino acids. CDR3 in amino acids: CASSLDSSNQPQHF. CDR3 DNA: TGTGCCAGCAGCTTAGACAGTAGCAATCAGCCCCAGCATTTT. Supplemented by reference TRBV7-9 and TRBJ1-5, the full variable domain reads DTGVSQNPRHKITKRGQNVTFRCDPISEHNRLYWYRQTLGQGPEFLTYFQNEAQLEKSRLLSDRFSAERPKGSFSTLEIQRTEQGDSAMYLCASSLDSSNQPQHFGDGTRLSIL.